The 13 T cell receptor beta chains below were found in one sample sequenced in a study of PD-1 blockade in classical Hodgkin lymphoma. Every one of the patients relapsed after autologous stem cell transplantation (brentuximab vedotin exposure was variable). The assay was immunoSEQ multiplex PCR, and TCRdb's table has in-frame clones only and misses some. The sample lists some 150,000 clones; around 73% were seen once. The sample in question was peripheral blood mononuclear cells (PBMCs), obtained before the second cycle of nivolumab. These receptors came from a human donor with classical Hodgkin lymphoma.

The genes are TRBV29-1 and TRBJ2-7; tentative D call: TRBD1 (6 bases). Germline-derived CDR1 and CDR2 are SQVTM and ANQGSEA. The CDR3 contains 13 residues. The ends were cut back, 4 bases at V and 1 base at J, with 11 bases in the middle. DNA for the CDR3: TGCAGCGTTGGCCGACAGGTATCCTACGAGCAGTACTTC. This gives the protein CSVGRQVSYEQYF.

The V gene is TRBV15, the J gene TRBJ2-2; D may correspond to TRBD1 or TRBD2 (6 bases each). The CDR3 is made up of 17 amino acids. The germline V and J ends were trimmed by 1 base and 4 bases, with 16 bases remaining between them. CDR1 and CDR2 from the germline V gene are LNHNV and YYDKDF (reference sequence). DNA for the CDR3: TGTGCCACCAGCAGAGTGGGAGGAGGCAGGGGCACCGGGGAGCTGTTTTTT. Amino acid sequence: CATSRVGGGRGTGELFF. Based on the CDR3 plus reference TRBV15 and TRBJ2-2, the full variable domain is DAMVIQNPRYQVTQFGKPVTLSCSQTLNHNVMYWYQQKSSQAPKLLFHYYDKDFNNEADTPDNFQSRRPNTSFCFLDIRSPGLGDTAMYLCATSRVGGGRGTGELFFGEGSRLTVL.

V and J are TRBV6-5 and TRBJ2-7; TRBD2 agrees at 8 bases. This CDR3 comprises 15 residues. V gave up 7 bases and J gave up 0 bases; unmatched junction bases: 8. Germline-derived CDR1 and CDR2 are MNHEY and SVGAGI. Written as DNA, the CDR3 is TGTGCCAGCAAGCGTGGTAGCGGGGCCTCCTACGAGCAGTACTTC. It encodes CASKRGSGASYEQYF.

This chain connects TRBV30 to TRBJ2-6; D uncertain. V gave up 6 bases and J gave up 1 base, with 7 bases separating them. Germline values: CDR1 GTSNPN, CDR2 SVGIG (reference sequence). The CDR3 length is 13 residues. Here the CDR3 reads CACEISGANVLTF. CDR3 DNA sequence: TGTGCCTGTGAGATATCTGGGGCCAACGTCCTGACTTTC.

The CDR3 loop is CASSIETGGAWDYGYTF. The CDR3 DNA is TGTGCCAGTAGTATAGAGACAGGGGGCGCTTGGGACTATGGCTACACCTTC. The chain links TRBV19 to TRBJ1-2; TRBD1 agrees at 10 bases. This CDR3 has 17 amino acids. V lost 0 bases, J lost 3 bases, and 7 bases stayed unmatched. The germline gives CDR1 LNHDA, CDR2 SQIVND (reference sequence). Using reference TRBV19 and TRBJ1-2 for the parts outside the CDR3, the full variable domain is DGGITQSPKYLFRKEGQNVTLSCEQNLNHDAMYWYRQDPGQGLRLIYYSQIVNDFQKGDIAEGYSVSREKKESFPLTVTSAQKNPTAFYLCASSIETGGAWDYGYTFGSGTRLTVV.

The CDR3 is CASSLVPGAGNTIYF. The CDR3 DNA sequence: TGTGCCAGCAGCTTAGTGCCGGGGGCTGGAAACACCATATATTTT. The chain is built from TRBV7-2 and TRBJ1-3; possibly TRBD1 for D (5 bases). CDR1 and CDR2 (germline): SGHTA, FQGNSA. CDR3 length: 15 amino acids. Trimming removed 1 base at V and 2 bases at J, with 9 bases between.

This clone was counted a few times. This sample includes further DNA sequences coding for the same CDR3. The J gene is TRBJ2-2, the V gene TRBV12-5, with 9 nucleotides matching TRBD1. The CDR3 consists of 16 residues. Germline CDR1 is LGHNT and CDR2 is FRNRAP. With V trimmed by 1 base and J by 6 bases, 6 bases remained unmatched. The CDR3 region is CASGLGQGGAAGELFF. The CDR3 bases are TGTGCTAGTGGTTTGGGACAGGGGGGGGCGGCCGGGGAGCTGTTTTTT.

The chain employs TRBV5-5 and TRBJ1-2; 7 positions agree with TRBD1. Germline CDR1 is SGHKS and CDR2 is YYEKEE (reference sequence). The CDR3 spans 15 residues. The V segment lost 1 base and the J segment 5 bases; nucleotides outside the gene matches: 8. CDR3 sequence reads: CASSLSPQGWYGYTF. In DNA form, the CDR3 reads TGTGCCAGCAGCTTGTCCCCACAGGGGTGGTATGGCTACACCTTC.

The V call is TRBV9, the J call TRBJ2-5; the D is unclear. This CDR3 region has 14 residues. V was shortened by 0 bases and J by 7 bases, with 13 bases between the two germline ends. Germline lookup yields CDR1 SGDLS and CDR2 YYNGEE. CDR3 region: CASSVGVVRGTQYF. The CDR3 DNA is TGTGCCAGCAGCGTAGGGGTGGTCCGAGGGACCCAGTACTTC.

As DNA, the CDR3 is TGTGCCAGCAGCGTAAACCACGAGCAGCCGATGGACGCTAGCACAGATACGCAGTATTTT. Translated: CASSVNHEQPMDASTDTQYF. V is TRBV9 and J is TRBJ2-3, with D hard to call. V was clipped by 1 base and J by 0 bases, with 24 bases between them. The germline V gene encodes CDR1 SGDLS and CDR2 YYNGEE. This CDR3 spans 20 amino acids.

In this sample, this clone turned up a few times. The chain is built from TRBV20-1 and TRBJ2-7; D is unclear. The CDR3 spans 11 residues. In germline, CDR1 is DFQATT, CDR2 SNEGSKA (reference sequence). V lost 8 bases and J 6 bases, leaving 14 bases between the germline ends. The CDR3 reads CSPYGGVEQYF. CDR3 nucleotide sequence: TGCAGTCCATACGGTGGGGTCGAGCAGTACTTC.

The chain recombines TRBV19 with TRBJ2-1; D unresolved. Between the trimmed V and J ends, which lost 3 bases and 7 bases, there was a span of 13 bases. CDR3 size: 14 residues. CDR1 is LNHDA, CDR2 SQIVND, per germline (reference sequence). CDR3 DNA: TGTGCCAGTAGTATGATGGGGATCGGAAATGAGCAGTTCTTC. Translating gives CASSMMGIGNEQFF.

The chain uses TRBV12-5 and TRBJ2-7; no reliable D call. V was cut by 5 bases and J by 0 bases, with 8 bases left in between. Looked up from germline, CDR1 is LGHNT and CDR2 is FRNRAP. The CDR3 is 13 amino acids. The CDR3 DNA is TGTGCTAGTGGTGCAACAGCCTCCTACGAGCAGTACTTC. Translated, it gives CASGATASYEQYF.